These 13 T cell receptor beta chains were all obtained from the same sample, sequenced in a study of shared clonotypes between healthy human individuals. Sequencing used immunoSEQ multiplex PCR; TCRdb keeps in-frame clones, though not all of them. The sample yields 950,000 to 1,100,000 clones, 65% to 80% seen once. Source material: memory CD4+ T cells sorted from blood. Documented subset: CD45RA-negative fraction. All receptors come from a man between 18 and 29 years old in good health.

The chain employs TRBV7-2 and TRBJ2-7; 14 bases line up with TRBD2. Germline V gene data show CDR1 as SGHTA and CDR2 as FQGNSA. Unmatched junction bases numbered 12, after V lost 5 bases and J lost 6 bases. The CDR3 is 17 amino acids. DNA of the CDR3: TGTGCCAGCAGCCGAAATAGACCGGGACTAGCGGGAGCCGAGCAGTACTTC. The encoded protein is CASSRNRPGLAGAEQYF.

The chain couples TRBV6-1 to TRBJ2-3; 8 bases are shared with TRBD1. This CDR3 is built from 14 residues. Germline trimming cut 6 bases from V and 4 bases from J; bases unmatched to any gene: 6. Germline CDR1 is MNHNS and CDR2 is SASEGT. The CDR3 DNA follows: TGTGCCAGCAGCTCAGGACAGGGCCCAGATACGCAGTATTTT. Protein: CASSSGQGPDTQYF.

The gene calls are TRBV30 and TRBJ2-7; 7 positions agree with TRBD1. The ends lost 2 bases at V and 2 bases at J; junction bases unmatched: 3. The length of the CDR3 is 13 residues. Germline values: CDR1 GTSNPN, CDR2 SVGIG (reference sequence). CDR3 DNA sequence: TGTGCCTGGAGTTTAGGGACAGCCTACGAGCAGTACTTC. As protein: CAWSLGTAYEQYF. Complete variable domain (other parts from reference TRBV30 and TRBJ2-7): SQTIHQWPATLVQPVGSPLSLECTVEGTSNPNLYWYRQAAGRGLQLLFYSVGIGQISSEVPQNLSASRPQDRQFILSSKKLLLSDSGFYLCAWSLGTAYEQYFGPGTRLTVT.

V and J are TRBV11-3 and TRBJ2-5, with no clear D. The CDR3 sequence is 13 residues long. V lost 5 bases and J 3 bases, leaving 10 bases between the germline ends. Germline V lookup: CDR1 SGHNT, CDR2 YENEEA. In nucleotides, the CDR3 is TGTGCCAGCAGCGCCCTATTCAAAGAGACCCAGTACTTC. It translates to CASSALFKETQYF. The full variable domain, in which reference TRBV11-3 and TRBJ2-5 provide the parts outside the CDR3, is EAGVVQSPRYKIIEKKQPVAFWCNPISGHNTLYWYLQNLGQGPELLIRYENEEAVDDSQLPKDRFSAERLKGVDSTLKIQPAELGDSAVYLCASSALFKETQYFGPGTRLLVL.

This clone was recorded once. The chain recombines TRBV7-2 with TRBJ2-5, with D uncertain. V lost 7 bases, J lost 4 bases, and 10 bases lay in between. The germline gives CDR1 SGHTA, CDR2 FQGNSA. CDR3 size: 12 residues. The CDR3 spells CASTPRAETQYF. The CDR3 DNA sequence: TGTGCCAGCACCCCTCGGGCAGAGACCCAGTACTTC.

This clone came up a few times. This chain uses TRBV5-4 with TRBJ2-7, with 7 bases aligning to TRBD1. The CDR3 has 14 residues. CDR1 and CDR2 from the germline V gene are SGHNT and YYREEE (reference sequence). V shed 0 bases, J shed 2 bases, and the junction held 2 bases outside the gene matches. CDR3 sequence (DNA): TGTGCCAGCAGCTTGGCTACAGGGGCCTACGAGCAGTACTTC. It codes for CASSLATGAYEQYF.

The V gene is TRBV30, the J gene TRBJ2-3, with 8 bases matching TRBD2. CDR1 is GTSNPN, CDR2 SVGIG, per germline (reference sequence). The CDR3 extends over 14 amino acids. The junction had 7 bases not matched to a gene; V was cut back by 5 bases and J by 3 bases. In nucleotides, the CDR3 is TGTGCCTGGGACGGCGGGAGGAAGACAGATACGCAGTATTTT. Its translation is CAWDGGRKTDTQYF.

This clone was observed at least ten times. The gene calls are TRBV9 and TRBJ1-2, with D possibly matching TRBD1 (5 bases). Trimming took 3 bases from V and 7 from J, leaving 16 bases between them. Germline V gene lookup returns CDR1 SGDLS and CDR2 YYNGEE. CDR3 length equals 14 residues. CDR3 nucleotides: TGTGCCAGCAGCGAGGGTGGGGGTGCAGCTGGCTACACCTTC. Its protein product is CASSEGGGAAGYTF.

Note on this clone: The sample carries other DNA sequences with the same CDR3. V is TRBV9 and J is TRBJ1-1; 8 nucleotides match TRBD1. V was clipped by 2 bases and J by 1 base; unmatched bases: 1. The length of the CDR3 is 14 residues. Germline CDR1 and CDR2: SGDLS and YYNGEE. CDR3 region: CASSVGTGNTEAFF. For the CDR3, the DNA is TGTGCCAGCAGCGTGGGGACAGGGAACACTGAAGCTTTCTTT.

V usage is TRBV28 and J usage is TRBJ2-3; TRBD2 agrees at 7 bases. CDR3 size: 17 residues. Germline CDR1 and CDR2: MDHEN and SYDVKM. Trimming cost V 2 bases and J 2 bases; bases outside gene matches: 10. The CDR3 is CASSLIRASGNTDTQYF. In DNA, the CDR3 is TGTGCCAGCAGTTTAATTCGGGCTAGCGGAAACACAGATACGCAGTATTTT.

The chain combines TRBV28 with TRBJ2-7, with a weak D call TRBD1 (6 bases). V lost 3 bases and J lost 4, with 13 bases in between. The CDR3 totals 14 residues. Germline V lookup: CDR1 MDHEN, CDR2 SYDVKM. The CDR3 sequence is CASSFHQGWYEQYF. CDR3 nucleotide sequence: TGTGCCAGCAGTTTTCACCAGGGGTGGTACGAGCAGTACTTC.

This clone turned up a few times. J is TRBJ1-3 and V is TRBV28; D call uncertain. CDR1 and CDR2 (germline): MDHEN, SYDVKM. V was pared by 4 bases and J by 7 bases, with 14 bases between. The length of the CDR3 is 14 residues. CDR3 region: CASSSPYRSNTIYF. CDR3 DNA sequence: TGTGCCAGCAGTTCCCCTTATCGAAGTAACACCATATATTTT.

The chain is built from TRBV20-1 and TRBJ1-2; no reliable D call. The germline CDR1 and CDR2 sequences are DFQATT and SNEGSKA (reference sequence). The CDR3 runs 10 residues. With 8 bases removed from V and 0 bases from J, the gap between germline ends came to 4 bases. CDR3 loop: CSSPNYGYTF. As DNA, the CDR3 is TGCAGTAGCCCTAACTATGGCTACACCTTC.